What follows describes a single TCR beta chain. Its target is not known. This sample also contains other DNA sequences that code for the same CDR3. Libraries were prepared by immunoSEQ multiplex PCR; TCRdb keeps only in-frame clonotypes and omits some of them. The table records 35,000 to 50,000 clones, about 93% of them present only once. Looked up from germline, CDR1 is MDHEN and CDR2 is SYDVKM. The length of the CDR3 is 13 residues. The germline V and J ends were trimmed by 5 bases and 2 bases, with 9 bases remaining between them. This sample is part of a study of graft-versus-host responses after intestinal transplantation. Study-level information: Multivisceral, liver-intestinal, or isolated intestinal transplants were given to recipients. Induction using anti-thymocyte globulin, followed by tacrolimus and steroids for two to four years, was given to all recipients. Findings and caveats of the study: Across patients carrying graft-donor T cell macrochimerism, allografts held high graft-versus-host to host-versus-graft clonal ratios. In recipient marrow, GvH clones were found, and some appeared first in ileum or blood.

The sample consisted of unstimulated CD8+ T cells sorted from spleen or lymph node cells, taken before transplant. The TCR sequence derives from a human donor who was the organ donor for an intestinal transplant. The chain is built from TRBV28 and TRBJ1-2, with TRBD1 as a possible D gene (6 bases). CDR3 sequence (DNA): TGTGCCAGCAGTCCAACAGGGAACTATGGCTACACCTTC. The encoded protein is CASSPTGNYGYTF.